This TCR beta chain was captured by sequencing in a study of response to subunit inactivated influenza vaccine. This clonotype was counted a few times. The V gene's germline CDR1 is LGHNA and CDR2 YNFKEQ. The length of the CDR3 is 20 residues. The J segment lost 4 bases and the V segment lost 4 bases, leaving 15 bases of the junction unmatched. Via MiXCR, TCRdb re-called the RT-PCR reads, giving one row per CDR3 protein. The sample lists 500,000 to 750,000 distinct CDR3 sequences, 13% to 15% occurring once. The genes are TRBV4-2 and TRBJ2-3, with 15 bases lining up with TRBD2. This receptor was taken from a man aged 45-60 years who received an inactivated influenza vaccine. Here the sequenced sample was PBMCs from blood, taken roughly 12 days after vaccination. The CDR3 protein is CASSLPGLAGGRYDPDTQYF. The CDR3 coding sequence is TGTGCCAGCAGCCTCCCCGGACTAGCGGGGGGGAGATACGACCCAGATACGCAGTATTTT.